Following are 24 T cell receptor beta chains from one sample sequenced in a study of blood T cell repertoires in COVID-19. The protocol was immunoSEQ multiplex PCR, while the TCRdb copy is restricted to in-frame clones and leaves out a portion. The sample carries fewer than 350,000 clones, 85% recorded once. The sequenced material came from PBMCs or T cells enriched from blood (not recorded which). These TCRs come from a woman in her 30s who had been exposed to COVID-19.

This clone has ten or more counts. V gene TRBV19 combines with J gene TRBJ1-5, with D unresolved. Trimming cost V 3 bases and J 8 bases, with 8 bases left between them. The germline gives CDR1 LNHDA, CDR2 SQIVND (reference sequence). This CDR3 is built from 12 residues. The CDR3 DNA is TGTGCCAGTAGTATTAGCGCGAAGCCCCAGCATTTT. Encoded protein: CASSISAKPQHF.

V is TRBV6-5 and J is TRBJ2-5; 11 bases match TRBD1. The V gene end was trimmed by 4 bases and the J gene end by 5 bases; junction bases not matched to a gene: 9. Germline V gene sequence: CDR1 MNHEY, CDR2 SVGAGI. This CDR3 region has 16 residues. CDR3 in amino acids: CASSSFSGTGGETQYF. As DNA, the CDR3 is TGTGCCAGCAGTTCCTTTTCCGGGACAGGGGGGGAGACCCAGTACTTC.

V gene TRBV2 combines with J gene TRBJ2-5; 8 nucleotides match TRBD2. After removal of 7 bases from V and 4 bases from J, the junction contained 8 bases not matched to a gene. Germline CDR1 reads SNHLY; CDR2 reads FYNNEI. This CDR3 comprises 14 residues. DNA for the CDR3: TGTGCCAGCAATGGACCCCTAGCGGGAGAGACCCAGTACTTC. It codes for CASNGPLAGETQYF.

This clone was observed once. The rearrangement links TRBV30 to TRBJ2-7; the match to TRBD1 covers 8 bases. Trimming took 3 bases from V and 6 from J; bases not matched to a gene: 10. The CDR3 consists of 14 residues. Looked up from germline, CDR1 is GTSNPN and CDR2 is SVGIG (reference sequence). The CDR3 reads CAWSRLRGLGEQYF. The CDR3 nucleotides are TGTGCCTGGAGCCGGCTCAGGGGGCTGGGCGAGCAGTACTTC.

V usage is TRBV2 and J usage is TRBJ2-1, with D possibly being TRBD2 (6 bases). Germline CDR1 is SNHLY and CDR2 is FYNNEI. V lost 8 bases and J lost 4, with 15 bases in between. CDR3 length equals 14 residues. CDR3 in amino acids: CASLNFGGYNEQFF. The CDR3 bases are TGTGCCAGCCTAAACTTCGGGGGTTACAATGAGCAGTTCTTC.

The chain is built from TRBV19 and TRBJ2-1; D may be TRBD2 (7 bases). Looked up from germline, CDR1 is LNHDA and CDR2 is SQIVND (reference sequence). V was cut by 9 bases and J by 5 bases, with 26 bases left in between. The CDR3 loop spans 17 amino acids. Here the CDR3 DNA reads TGTGCCAGCCACCTGGGGGGGTTGGGGGCACAAAACAATGAGCAGTTCTTC. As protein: CASHLGGLGAQNNEQFF.

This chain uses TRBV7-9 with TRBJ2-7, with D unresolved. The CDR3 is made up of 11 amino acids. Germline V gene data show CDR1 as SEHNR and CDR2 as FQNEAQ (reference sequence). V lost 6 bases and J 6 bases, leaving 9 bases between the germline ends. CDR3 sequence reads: CASSPRTEQYF. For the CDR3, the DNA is TGTGCCAGCAGTCCTAGAACCGAGCAGTACTTC.

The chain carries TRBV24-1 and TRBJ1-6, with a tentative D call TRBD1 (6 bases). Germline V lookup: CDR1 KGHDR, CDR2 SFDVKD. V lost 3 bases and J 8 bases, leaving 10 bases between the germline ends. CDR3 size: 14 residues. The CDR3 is CATSDQGSYSPLHF. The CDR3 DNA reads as TGTGCCACCAGTGATCAGGGGTCATATTCACCCCTCCACTTT.

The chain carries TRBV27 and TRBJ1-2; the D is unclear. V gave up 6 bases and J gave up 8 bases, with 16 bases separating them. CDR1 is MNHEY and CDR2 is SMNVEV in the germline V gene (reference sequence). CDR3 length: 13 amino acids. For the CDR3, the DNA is TGTGCCAGCAGCTCTCGAGGGCCGGAAGGCTACACCTTC. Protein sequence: CASSSRGPEGYTF.

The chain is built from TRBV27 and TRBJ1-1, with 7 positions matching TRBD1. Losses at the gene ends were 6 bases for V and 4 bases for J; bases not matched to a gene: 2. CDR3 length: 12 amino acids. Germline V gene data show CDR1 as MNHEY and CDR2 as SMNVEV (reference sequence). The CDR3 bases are TGTGCCAGCAGACCAGGGGGCACTGAAGCTTTCTTT. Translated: CASRPGGTEAFF.

CDR3 bases: TGTGCCAGCGGACTATCCAGCGGGACACGGGAGCAGTACTTC. Translating it yields CASGLSSGTREQYF. The V and J genes are TRBV28 and TRBJ2-7; possibly TRBD2 for D (7 bases). The germline CDR1 and CDR2 sequences are MDHEN and SYDVKM. V was cut by 8 bases and J by 7 bases, with 21 bases left in between. CDR3 length: 14 residues.

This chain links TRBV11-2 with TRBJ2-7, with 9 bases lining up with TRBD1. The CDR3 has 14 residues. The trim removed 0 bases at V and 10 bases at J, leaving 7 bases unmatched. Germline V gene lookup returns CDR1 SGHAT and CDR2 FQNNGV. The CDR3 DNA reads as TGTGCCAGCAGCTTAGAACCGGGACAGGGATATCAGTACTTC. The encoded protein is CASSLEPGQGYQYF.

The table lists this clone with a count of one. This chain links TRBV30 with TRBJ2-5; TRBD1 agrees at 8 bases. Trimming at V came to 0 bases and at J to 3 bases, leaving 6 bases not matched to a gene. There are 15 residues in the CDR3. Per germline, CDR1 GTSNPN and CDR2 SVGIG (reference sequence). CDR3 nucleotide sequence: TGTGCCTGGAGTGTAGGGTCAGGGGGCGAAGAGACCCAGTACTTC. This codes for CAWSVGSGGEETQYF. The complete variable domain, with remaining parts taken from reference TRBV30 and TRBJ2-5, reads SQTIHQWPATLVQPVGSPLSLECTVEGTSNPNLYWYRQAAGRGLQLLFYSVGIGQISSEVPQNLSASRPQDRQFILSSKKLLLSDSGFYLCAWSVGSGGEETQYFGPGTRLLVL.

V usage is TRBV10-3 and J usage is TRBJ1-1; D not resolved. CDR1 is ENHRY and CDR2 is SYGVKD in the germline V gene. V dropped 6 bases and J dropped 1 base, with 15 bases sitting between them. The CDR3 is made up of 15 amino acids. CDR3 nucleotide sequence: TGTGCCATCAGGTACTCGAGCACCGGGAACACTGAAGCTTTCTTT. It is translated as CAIRYSSTGNTEAFF.

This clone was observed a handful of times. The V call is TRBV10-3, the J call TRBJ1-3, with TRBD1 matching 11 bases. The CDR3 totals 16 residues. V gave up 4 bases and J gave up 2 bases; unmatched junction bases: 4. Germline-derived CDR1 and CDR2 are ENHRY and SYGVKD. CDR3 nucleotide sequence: TGTGCCATCAGTGGTGGGGGACAGGGGGCTGGAAACACCATATATTTT. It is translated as CAISGGGQGAGNTIYF.

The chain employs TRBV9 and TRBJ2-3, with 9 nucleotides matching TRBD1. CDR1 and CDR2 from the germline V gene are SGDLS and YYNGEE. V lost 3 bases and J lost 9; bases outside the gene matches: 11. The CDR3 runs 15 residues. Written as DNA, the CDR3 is TGTGCCAGCAGCGCGACGGGGGACAGGGCGGACACGCAGTATTTT. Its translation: CASSATGDRADTQYF.

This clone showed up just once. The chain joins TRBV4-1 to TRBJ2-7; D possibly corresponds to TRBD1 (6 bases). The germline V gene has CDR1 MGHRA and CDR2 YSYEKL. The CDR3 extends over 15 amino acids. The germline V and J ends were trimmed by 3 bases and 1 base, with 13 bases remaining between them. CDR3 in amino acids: CASSQRDQGSYEQYF. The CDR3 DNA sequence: TGCGCCAGCAGCCAGAGGGACCAGGGGTCCTACGAGCAGTACTTC.

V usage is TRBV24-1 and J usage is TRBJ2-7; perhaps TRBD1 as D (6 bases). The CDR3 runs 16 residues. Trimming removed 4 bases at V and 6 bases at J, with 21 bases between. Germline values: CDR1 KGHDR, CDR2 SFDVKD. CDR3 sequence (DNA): TGTGCCACCAGTGACTCCCGATTGACAGGCACCGGCGAGCAGTACTTC. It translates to CATSDSRLTGTGEQYF.

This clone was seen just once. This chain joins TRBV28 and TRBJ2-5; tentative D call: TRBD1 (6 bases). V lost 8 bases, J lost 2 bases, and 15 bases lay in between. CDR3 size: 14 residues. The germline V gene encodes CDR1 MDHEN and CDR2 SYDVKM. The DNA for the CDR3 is TGTGCCAGCCTTTCTAGGGGGATACAAGAGACCCAGTACTTC. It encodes CASLSRGIQETQYF.

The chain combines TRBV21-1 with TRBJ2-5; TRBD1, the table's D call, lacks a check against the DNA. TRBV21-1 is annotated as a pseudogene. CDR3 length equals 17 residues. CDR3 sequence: CASSKEVRTGSQETQYF. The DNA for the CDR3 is TGTGCCAGCAGCAAAGAGGTCAGGACAGGGAGCCAAGAGACCCAGTACTTC.

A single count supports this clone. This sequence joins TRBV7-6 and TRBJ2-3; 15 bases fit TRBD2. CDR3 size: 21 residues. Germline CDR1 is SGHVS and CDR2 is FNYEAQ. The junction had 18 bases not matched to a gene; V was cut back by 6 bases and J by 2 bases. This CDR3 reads CASSFSRTGTSGGKLTDTQYF. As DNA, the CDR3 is TGTGCCAGCAGTTTTAGTCGAACCGGGACTAGCGGGGGGAAACTCACAGATACGCAGTATTTT. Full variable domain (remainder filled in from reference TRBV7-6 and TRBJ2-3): GAGVSQSPRYKVTKRGQDVALRCDPISGHVSLYWYRQALGQGPEFLTYFNYEAQQDKSGLPNDRFSAERPEGSISTLTIQRTEQRDSAMYRCASSFSRTGTSGGKLTDTQYFGPGTRLTVL.

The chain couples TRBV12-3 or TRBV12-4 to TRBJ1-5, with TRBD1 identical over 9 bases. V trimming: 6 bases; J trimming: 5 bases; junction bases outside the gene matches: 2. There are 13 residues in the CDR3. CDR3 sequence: CASRGQGDQPQHF. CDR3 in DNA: TGTGCCAGCAGGGGACAGGGAGATCAGCCCCAGCATTTT.

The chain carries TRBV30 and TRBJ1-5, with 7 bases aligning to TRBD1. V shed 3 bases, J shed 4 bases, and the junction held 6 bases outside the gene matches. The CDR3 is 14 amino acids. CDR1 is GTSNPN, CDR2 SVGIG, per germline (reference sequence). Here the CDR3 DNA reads TGTGCCTGGAGAGATACAGGGGCTAATCAGCCCCAGCATTTT. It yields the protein CAWRDTGANQPQHF.

The CDR3 loop is CASRLFPPLAGGQTDTQYF. CDR3 nucleotides: TGTGCCAGCAGGTTGTTCCCTCCACTAGCGGGGGGGCAAACAGATACGCAGTATTTT. The V gene is TRBV28, the J gene TRBJ2-3; 13 bases align to TRBD2. The CDR3 length is 19 residues. Germline CDR1 reads MDHEN; CDR2 reads SYDVKM. Trimming took 6 bases from V and 3 from J; bases not matched to a gene: 15.